This T cell receptor beta chain was found in a study of CD8 T cells in ankylosing spondylitis. This CDR3 spans 17 amino acids. The V and J ends lost 10 bases and 0 bases, in that order; junction bases with no gene match: 9. The germline V gene encodes CDR1 MNHNS and CDR2 SASEGT. Study results and limitations: Ankylosing spondylitis blood appeared to carry a characteristic TCR beta motif of 7 or 8 highly homologous variants.

Many counts were recorded for this clonotype. Its antigen is still unknown. TCRdb recomputed calls from the 5' RACE reads with MiXCR, one row per CDR3 protein. The top ten clones hold more than 3.5% of a sample with 150,000 to 200,000 distinct CDR3 sequences, about 18% of them seen once. This TCR derives from a male donor aged 10 to 30 with ankylosing spondylitis or in good health (not recorded which). Sequencing was carried out using blood, either unsorted or a sorted T cell fraction (not recorded which). The V gene is TRBV6-1, the J gene TRBJ2-6, with 10 bases identical to TRBD2. The CDR3 region has the DNA TGTGCCACCCTTTCTAGCGGGAGATACTCTGGGGCCAACGTCCTGACTTTC. Translation gives CATLSSGRYSGANVLTF.